This TCR beta chain was profiled in a study of blood T cells in healthy people across ages (dated by TCRdb to 2014 to 2015). About the investigation overall: In model experiments, template switching captured roughly one uniquely barcoded TCR beta cDNA molecule for every two T cells. Using deep sequencing normalized with unique cDNA molecular identifiers, the study measured how TCR beta repertoire diversity changes with age. Donors were grouped into four age groups: young (average approximately 15 years), middle-aged (around 39), aged (around 62) and long-lived (just over 80). Donors of different ages were randomly distributed across sequencing lanes to avoid experimental bias. For two donors (one aged 18 to 30 and one aged 80 or older), the study analyzed two additional independent replicas of 1 million unique cDNA reads from the same blood draw.

The donors were 40 or so Caucasian individuals from Russia, aged roughly 6 to 90 years, who were systemically healthy. Each donor gave ten milliliters of peripheral blood, collected into EDTA-treated Vacutainer tubes. Ficoll-Paque density-gradient centrifugation was used to isolate PBMCs, with at least 6 million obtained per sample. Total RNA, at least 6 micrograms per sample, was extracted from PBMCs with Trizol reagent. For every donor, an aliquot of PBMCs went through flow cytometry to measure the percentages of naive CD45RAhigh/CD27high T cells. The method was 5' RACE. Sequencing was performed on an Illumina HiSeq 2500. A second about 6 to 11 cycle PCR used a sample-barcoded 5' primer and a J-beta primer mix. A unique molecular identifier was introduced onto each TCR beta cDNA molecule by a template-switch 5' adaptor carrying 12 random nucleotides. Each sample yielded at least 2.5 million CDR3-containing paired-end reads. First-strand cDNA synthesis was performed from all RNA using the Mint cDNA synthesis kit, with priming by a TRBC-specific oligonucleotide. Following uracil-DNA glycosylase treatment, a first 18-cycle PCR with universal primers M1SS and BC2_uni_R was performed on all cDNA. In the original analysis: Each sample was normalized by randomly selecting 1 million high-quality reads, each carrying a distinct molecular identifier. Instead of being binned into consensus sequences, reads that shared molecular identifiers were thrown out. CDR3 identification, clonotype clustering and error correction used MiTCR with a Q25 quality threshold and the strictest error-elimination algorithm. A nonparametric unseen species model with Euler transformation was used to estimate lower-bound total TCR beta diversity. TCRdb itself trimmed the public reads at Q25 with fastp, ran MiXCR and retained productive beta chains. CDR3 protein duplicates are merged, each entry listing the most common genes and DNA. TCRdb, rather than the study authors, made the V and J calls. This sample has some 1.1 million distinct CDR3 sequences in its table, and approximately 38% of those were observed once. The ten most abundant clones make up around 13% of the sample.

This clonotype was observed many times. Its antigen is unknown. No qualities accompany the bases; no much larger clone lies one base away. The junction shows trimming of 0 bases on V and 3 bases on J, plus 6 bases between the germline ends. CDR1 SGDLS and CDR2 YYNGEE were looked up in the germline V gene. The CDR3, cysteine through phenylalanine, is 13 amino acids long. Left in the record is the CDR3 DNA by itself, 39 bases read in frame from the first base. What the research found in general, with its limitations: Observed TCR beta diversity per million T cells fell roughly linearly with age, and a significant reduction was already apparent by age around 40. The CMV infection status of donors was not known, potentially confounding age-related changes in expanded clonotypes. Bulk unsorted PBMC profiling prevented conclusive comparison of naive and antigen-experienced compartments. The long-lived group showed more naive CD4+ T cells, fewer expanded clones and increased TCR diversity than the aged group, suggesting age selection. There was a strong correlation between observed TCR beta diversity and the percentage of naive T cells measured by flow cytometry. Estimates of total diversity from one million sequenced T cells were regarded as lower bounds and underestimates.

The chain is made from TRBV9 and TRBJ1-2, with the identity of the D gene unclear. Material for sequencing was blood. The sequence derives from a man aged 18 to 29 in good health. The DNA sequence is TGTGCCAGCAGCGTAGCAAGAGACTATGGCTACACCTTC. The translation is CASSVARDYGYTF.